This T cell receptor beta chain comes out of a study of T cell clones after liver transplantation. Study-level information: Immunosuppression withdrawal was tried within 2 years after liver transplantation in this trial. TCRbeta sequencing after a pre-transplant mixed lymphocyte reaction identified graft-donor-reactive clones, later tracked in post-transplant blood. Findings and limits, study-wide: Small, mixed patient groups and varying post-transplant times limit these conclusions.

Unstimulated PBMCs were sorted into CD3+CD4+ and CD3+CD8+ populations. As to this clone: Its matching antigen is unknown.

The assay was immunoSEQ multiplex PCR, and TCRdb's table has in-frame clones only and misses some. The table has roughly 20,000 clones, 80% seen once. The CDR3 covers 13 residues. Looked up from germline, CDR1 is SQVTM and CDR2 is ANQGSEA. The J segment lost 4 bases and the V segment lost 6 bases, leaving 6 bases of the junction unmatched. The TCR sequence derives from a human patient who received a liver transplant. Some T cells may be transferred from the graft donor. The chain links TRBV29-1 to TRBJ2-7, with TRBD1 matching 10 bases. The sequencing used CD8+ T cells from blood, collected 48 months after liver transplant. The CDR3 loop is CSVDTGQGYEQYF. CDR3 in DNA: TGCAGCGTCGATACGGGACAGGGGTACGAGCAGTACTTC.